A single sample is the source of the 16 T cell receptor beta chains below, sequenced in a study of cytomegalovirus exposure and HLA in healthy donors. The study ran its PCR with 60 Vbeta and 13 Jbeta primers. Measured with immunoSEQ multiplex PCR; TCRdb has only the in-frame clones, and not every one. Of tens of thousands of clones in the sample, roughly 79% were seen once. Sequencing input: PBMCs. These receptors originate from a woman in her thirties in good health and CMV-seronegative.

This chain links TRBV28 with TRBJ1-1, with D possibly TRBD1 on 5 matching bases. Germline CDR1 reads MDHEN; CDR2 reads SYDVKM. The CDR3 spans 12 residues. Trimming removed 2 bases from V and 8 bases from J, with 9 bases in between. The CDR3 sequence: CASSLPGLEAFF. In DNA, the CDR3 is TGTGCCAGCAGTTTACCAGGGTTGGAAGCTTTCTTT.

The table lists this clone with a count of one. The chain couples TRBV6-1 to TRBJ2-1; 8 nucleotides match TRBD1. The length of the CDR3 is 16 residues. Losses at the gene ends were 3 bases for V and 0 bases for J; bases not matched to a gene: 4. CDR1 is MNHNS and CDR2 is SASEGT in the germline V gene. CDR3 protein: CASSDEDRDSYNEQFF. CDR3 nucleotide sequence: TGTGCCAGCAGTGACGAGGACAGGGACTCCTACAATGAGCAGTTCTTC.

The chain combines TRBV10-3 with TRBJ2-7, with D perhaps TRBD2 (6 bases). The germline V gene encodes CDR1 ENHRY and CDR2 SYGVKD. The CDR3 has 15 residues. V lost 0 bases and J 0 bases, leaving 9 bases between the germline ends. DNA of the CDR3: TGTGCCATCAGTGAGTCTACTAGCCCCTCCTACGAGCAGTACTTC. This codes for CAISESTSPSYEQYF.

V and J are TRBV5-8 and TRBJ2-1; D unresolved. V lost 0 bases to trimming and J lost 8 bases, with 21 bases between them. There are 17 residues in the CDR3. Germline V gene data show CDR1 as SGHTS and CDR2 as YDEGEE. Here the CDR3 reads CASSLGHLVSPGDEQFF. Here the CDR3 DNA reads TGTGCCAGCAGCTTGGGCCACCTAGTATCGCCCGGCGATGAGCAGTTCTTC.

The rearrangement links TRBV5-1 to TRBJ2-3, with a possible D match to TRBD2 (5 bases). From germline, CDR1 is SGHRS and CDR2 YFSETQ. Trimming shortened V by 3 bases and J by 4 bases, and 12 bases separated the two germline ends. The CDR3 sequence is 14 residues long. In DNA, the CDR3 is TGCGCCAGCAGCTCAGACCCGGGGTCAGATACGCAGTATTTT. Encoded protein: CASSSDPGSDTQYF.

The genes are TRBV5-1 and TRBJ2-7, with a tentative D call TRBD2 (6 bases). The germline gives CDR1 SGHRS, CDR2 YFSETQ. The CDR3 has 15 amino acids. The V gene lost 5 bases and the J gene lost 5 bases, with 20 bases spanning the gap. Written as DNA, the CDR3 is TGCGCCAGCAGTCGTGACACAGCGGGCCGAGACGAGCAGTACTTC. Translating gives CASSRDTAGRDEQYF.

CDR3 region: CASSHVTRGSSYEQYF. The CDR3 nucleotides read TGCGCCAGCAGCCACGTTACTAGGGGGAGCTCCTACGAGCAGTACTTC. This chain uses TRBV4-3 with TRBJ2-7, with D possibly matching TRBD1 (6 bases). The V gene lost 3 bases and the J gene lost 0 bases, with 15 bases spanning the gap. Germline values: CDR1 LGHNA, CDR2 YSLEER. CDR3 length: 16 residues.

This clone came up a few times. The chain joins TRBV28 to TRBJ1-4; 7 nucleotides agree with TRBD1. Germline values: CDR1 MDHEN, CDR2 SYDVKM. The length of the CDR3 is 17 residues. Trimming at V came to 7 bases and at J to 1 base, leaving 12 bases not matched to a gene. CDR3 DNA sequence: TGTGCCAGCACCCTCAGACAGGGCCGGAGAACTAATGAAAAACTGTTTTTT. It encodes CASTLRQGRRTNEKLFF.

The gene calls are TRBV29-1 and TRBJ2-7; D not resolved. Germline assignment: CDR1 SQVTM and CDR2 ANQGSEA. CDR3 size: 12 residues. Between the trimmed V and J ends, which lost 0 bases and 3 bases, there was a span of 6 bases. The CDR3 DNA reads TGCAGCGTTGAAGACCTCAGCTACGAGCAGTACTTC. Residues: CSVEDLSYEQYF.

In this sample, this clone turned up a few times. The chain carries TRBV6-1 and TRBJ1-5, with TRBD1 matching over 7 bases. Germline V gives CDR1 MNHNS, CDR2 SASEGT. V was clipped by 2 bases and J by 7 bases; unmatched bases: 8. This CDR3 is built from 15 residues. The CDR3 region has the DNA TGTGCCAGCAGTGAAAACCCAGGGGGAGGCCAGCCCCAGCATTTT. Translated: CASSENPGGGQPQHF.

This rearrangement joins TRBV19 to TRBJ1-2; D gene uncertain. The CDR3 has 13 residues. The V end lost 2 bases, the J end lost 7 bases, and 11 bases lay between the germline ends. Germline values: CDR1 LNHDA, CDR2 SQIVND (reference sequence). The CDR3 region is CASSIRGRSGYTF. The CDR3 bases are TGTGCCAGTAGTATACGCGGCAGAAGTGGCTACACCTTC.

The V gene is TRBV4-1, the J gene TRBJ1-2; 9 bases are a match to TRBD1. Germline loops: CDR1 MGHRA, CDR2 YSYEKL. V gave up 2 bases and J gave up 5 bases; unmatched junction bases: 6. The length of the CDR3 is 15 residues. CDR3 nucleotides: TGCGCCAGCAGCCAACCGGGACAGGGTGTTTATGGCTACACCTTC. It yields the protein CASSQPGQGVYGYTF.

The rearrangement joins TRBV11-3 to TRBJ2-1, with a possible D match to TRBD2 (7 bases). The V gene lost 0 bases and the J gene lost 9 bases, with 12 bases spanning the gap. CDR3 length: 14 amino acids. CDR1 is SGHNT and CDR2 is YENEEA in the germline V gene. This CDR3 reads CASSLDRGAGEQFF. The CDR3 DNA reads as TGTGCCAGCAGCTTAGATCGGGGGGCCGGTGAGCAGTTCTTC. The variable domain in full, with the rest retrieved from reference TRBV11-3 and TRBJ2-1, is EAGVVQSPRYKIIEKKQPVAFWCNPISGHNTLYWYLQNLGQGPELLIRYENEEAVDDSQLPKDRFSAERLKGVDSTLKIQPAELGDSAVYLCASSLDRGAGEQFFGPGTRLTVL.

This rearrangement joins TRBV7-9 to TRBJ1-5; 7 positions agree with TRBD1. The CDR3 runs 14 residues. The V segment lost 5 bases and the J segment 4 bases; nucleotides outside the gene matches: 5. The germline gives CDR1 SEHNR, CDR2 FQNEAQ (reference sequence). CDR3 amino acids: CASSAGQVNQPQHF. The CDR3 DNA reads TGTGCCAGCAGCGCAGGACAGGTAAATCAGCCCCAGCATTTT.

The CDR3 bases are TGTGCCAGCAGCTTAGCGATAGACAGGGGGCTAGACTATGGCTACACCTTC. It translates to CASSLAIDRGLDYGYTF. This chain links TRBV7-8 with TRBJ1-2; the match to TRBD1 covers 10 bases. There are 17 residues in the CDR3. V lost 0 bases, J lost 3 bases, and 7 bases stayed unmatched. The germline CDR1 and CDR2 sequences are SGHVS and FQNEAQ.

The genes are TRBV18 and TRBJ2-1; 7 nucleotides line up with TRBD2. Losses at the gene ends were 3 bases for V and 9 bases for J; bases not matched to a gene: 14. The CDR3 length is 16 residues. Germline CDR1 KGHSH, CDR2 LQKENI. The CDR3 region has the DNA TGTGCCAGCTCACCCGCCGGAGCGGGGCCCTGGGGTGAGCAGTTCTTC. Translated, it gives CASSPAGAGPWGEQFF.